The TCR beta chain described here comes from a study of human T cells and chemical hapten exposure (dated by TCRdb to the early 2020s). Looking at the study overall: Libraries were pooled for sequencing, and per-sample TCR yields varied mainly because of small differences in library volumes within the pool. The study tracked peripheral blood TCR repertoire changes in vivo during primary and secondary sensitization to the hapten diphenylcyclopropenone (DPC) in alopecia patients. Results the study describes overall, beyond this receptor: The number of TCRs above 1 in 1000 frequency did not change with DPC sensitization; there was no evidence of global repertoire structure alterations. After repeated subsampling, changes were observed in the strength of the expansion versus patch-test correlation and in the threshold at which the correlation became significant.

Taken from the germline V gene (reference sequence), the CDR1 and CDR2 loops are MNHEY and SMNVEV. Trimmed from V: 2 bases; trimmed from J: 4 bases; junction bases lacking a gene match: 3. The CDR3 numbers 14 residues from cysteine through phenylalanine. Kept here is only the CDR3 DNA, which spans 42 bases and is read in frame from base 1. During library preparation, unique molecular identifiers were attached to individual cDNA molecules so that TCRs could be counted quantitatively and reproducibly. From each blood RNA sample, both TCR alpha and TCR beta chains were sequenced. The authors' pipeline ran thus. The median number of TCRs per sample was roughly 94,000, ranging from roughly 20,000 to 700,000. The Decombinator software suite was used to annotate the V, J and CDR3 of the TCR reads. To make PS versus PT1 abundance plots, every sample was subsampled to the same number of TCRs (28,000). Expanded TCRs were defined as absent before sensitization and observed at least eight times at the 2-week time point. Through fastp at Q25 and MiXCR, TCRdb rebuilt clones from the public reads, retaining in-frame beta chains. Each CDR3 protein appears once, grouped with its most common genes and DNA. The V and J calls and clone size are TCRdb's, not the authors'. The sample table contains 95,000 to 150,000 distinct CDR3 sequences; only one count was recorded for more than 8.5% of them. Approximately 1.4% of the sample lies in the top ten.

This clonotype was counted many times. The antigen it binds to is not known. No base quality information exists; no much larger clone differs at one position. Unfractionated whole blood was collected in Tempus Blood RNA tubes, and total RNA was extracted from that blood. As TCR sequencing controls, five healthy volunteers were used, with blood taken at day 0, 2 weeks and 6 weeks. Here the chain combines TRBV27 and TRBJ1-2; TRBD1 lines up with 8 middle nucleotides. The sequencing sample was made of whole blood. This receptor was identified in a human donor in good health. Some clones in this sample may be carry-over from other donors' samples. Donor details come from another sample of the same person, matched by shared clones. The DNA reads TGTGCCAGCAGTTTAGGGGGACAGGCCTATGGCTACACCTTC. It specifies CASSLGGQAYGYTF.